Sequencing of this T cell receptor beta chain was carried out in a study of T cell changes during pregnancy in multiple sclerosis. This clone was counted a single time. The ends were cut back, 4 bases at V and 4 bases at J, with 10 bases in the middle. Germline lookup yields CDR1 SQVTM and CDR2 ANQGSEA. The CDR3 runs 12 residues. Some clones are missing from TCRdb's copy, which holds only in-frame ones; the method was immunoSEQ multiplex PCR. The table has tens of thousands of clones, over 80% seen once; the top ten hold about 0.64%. The sequencing used CD4+ T cells from peripheral blood mononuclear cells, collected after pregnancy. The rearrangement links TRBV29-1 to TRBJ1-1; D possibly corresponds to TRBD1 (5 bases). This clonotype originated in a female donor with multiple sclerosis, enrolled in a pregnancy study. The CDR3 spells CSVVGGVTEAFF. CDR3 DNA: TGCAGCGTTGTTGGGGGGGTCACTGAAGCTTTCTTT.